This T cell receptor (beta chain) was captured in a study of blood T cell repertoires in COVID-19. Study-wide background: Acute and convalescent COVID-19 specimens originated in the United States, Italy and Spain.

The assay was immunoSEQ multiplex PCR, and TCRdb's table has in-frame clones only and misses some. The data contain 84,000 or so clones, around 80% of them seen just once; the ten biggest clones take up roughly 10%. Sequenced material: peripheral blood. The receptor comes from a man aged 65 to 85 with acute or convalescent COVID-19.

CDR3 residues: CASSARLLAHWELFF. The CDR3 region has the DNA TGTGCCAGCAGCGCAAGACTACTAGCGCACTGGGAGCTGTTTTTT. The genes are TRBV7-6 and TRBJ2-2, with 7 bases matching TRBD2. The trim removed 5 bases at V and 9 bases at J, leaving 12 bases unmatched. The CDR3 sequence is 15 residues long. The germline V gene encodes CDR1 SGHVS and CDR2 FNYEAQ.